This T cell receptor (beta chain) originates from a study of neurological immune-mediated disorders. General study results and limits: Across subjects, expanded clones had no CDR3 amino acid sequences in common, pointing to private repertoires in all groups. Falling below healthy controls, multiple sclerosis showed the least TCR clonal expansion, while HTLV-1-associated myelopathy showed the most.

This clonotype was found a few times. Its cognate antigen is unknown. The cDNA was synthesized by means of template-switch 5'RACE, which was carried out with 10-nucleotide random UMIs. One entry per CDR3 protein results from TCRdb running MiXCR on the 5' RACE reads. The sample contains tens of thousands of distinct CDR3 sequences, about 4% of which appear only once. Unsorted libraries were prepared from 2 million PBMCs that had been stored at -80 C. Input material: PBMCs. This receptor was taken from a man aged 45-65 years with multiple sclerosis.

The CDR3 DNA follows: TGTGCCATCAAAGATCTAGCTCTCAGAGAGCAGTACTTC. It codes for CAIKDLALREQYF. V usage is TRBV10-3 and J usage is TRBJ2-7, with D tentatively TRBD2 (5 bases). Looked up from germline, CDR1 is ENHRY and CDR2 is SYGVKD. V lost 7 bases and J 7 bases, leaving 17 bases between the germline ends. The CDR3 contains 13 residues.